This paragraph covers one T cell receptor (beta chain) sequence. Its antigen is as yet unknown. The junction departs from germline at one end; a sequencing error may be responsible. The CDR3 consists of 14 residues. Germline V CDR1 and CDR2: SGHAT, FQNNGV. No cell sorting was done before RNA was extracted from the tissue. More than 3 cm separated this lung sample from the edge of the tumor. Donors were chemotherapy-naive, newly diagnosed lung cancer surgical patients in China, August–late 2014. This entry comes from a study of tumor and adjacent non-tumor tissue in lung cancer. Across the whole study: There were fewer than 15 adenocarcinoma, a couple of squamous cell carcinoma and 1 small cell lung cancer cases.

Study-wide results and caveats: Normal lung showed higher cumulative top 100 clone frequency than tumor. Significantly higher TCR diversity was found in tumor than normal lung.

The library came from three nested PCR rounds adapted from ARM-PCR protocols. TCRdb called the multiplex PCR reads again in MiXCR, with one record for every CDR3 protein. The sample includes over 40,000 distinct CDR3 sequences, 60% to 80% of them seen just once. Sequenced sample: distant non-tumor lung tissue. This TCR came from a woman in her fifties or sixties with non-small cell lung cancer. J is TRBJ2-3 and V is TRBV11-2; D gene ambiguous. The CDR3 here is CANSLDLVTDTQYF. The CDR3 DNA reads as TGTGCCAACAGCTTAGATCTGGTAACAGATACTCAGTATTTT.